The source of this T cell receptor beta chain is a study of blood T cell repertoires in COVID-19 (dated by TCRdb to 2020 to 2021). About the full investigation: The collaborator samples originated in the United States, Italy and Spain and spanned the acute and convalescent phases of COVID-19. The material from the prospective study consisted of cDNA or gDNA derived from T cells, B-cell-depleted T cells, or PBMCs. The repertoires were made available in a free public database intended to serve as a resource for research on the immune response to SARS-CoV-2. The dataset comprised deeply sampled blood TCRbeta repertoires from subjects exposed to, actively infected with, or recovered from COVID-19. The samples were drawn from the first 160 participants of the ongoing ImmuneRACE study and from some 1,300 subjects provided by 6 global collaborators. Where HLA class I and class II types were available, the types were taken from metadata supplied by the sample provider, not from assay-based typing. Sample metadata almost always included a de-identified subject ID, COVID-19 status, age in years and sex. Overall results and qualifications from the work: How much clinical and demographic metadata was included differed by source and by participant, and the metadata was provided uncurated.

V and J lose 5 bases and 9 bases, and a span of 14 bases separates them. Per the germline V gene, SGHVS is the CDR1 and FQNEAQ is the CDR2. The CDR3 has 13 amino acids, counting the end cysteine and phenylalanine. Kept here is only the CDR3 DNA, which spans 39 bases and is read in frame from base 1. A remark on this clone: Its antigen is unknown. The record has no base qualities; no much larger clone is one base away.

Collaborating institutions collected whole blood in K2EDTA tubes following their own protocols. For TCRbeta analysis, collaborators shipped samples as frozen whole blood, isolated PBMCs, or DNA extracted from either of those sample types. TCRbeta CDR3 regions were amplified from genomic DNA using the immunoSEQ Assay, a bias-controlled multiplex PCR. The authors' analysis ran thus. Nucleated cell counts per sample were estimated from amplification of reference gene primers within the assay. To quantify the absolute abundance of each unique TCRbeta CDR3 rearrangement, sequence reads were collapsed and filtered. For each sample, productive Simpson clonality was calculated as the square root of Simpson's diversity index across productive rearrangements. TCRdb took this table from immuneACCESS and kept in-frame rearrangements with V and J called. Such tables lack part of the clones; where checked against another copy, unresolved V genes explain under half of the gap, and the rest is unexplained. V and J calls and clone size come straight from that table; D and trimming were deduced from the DNA. Within this sample are under 95,000 clones, with 80% to 90% of them counted one time only. The ten largest make up around 7% of the sample.

The rearrangement combines TRBV7-8 with TRBJ2-1; D gene: possibly TRBD2, on 7 matching bases. What was sequenced was peripheral blood. This TCR derives from a human donor with acute or convalescent COVID-19. The donor label of this sample is uncertain. DNA sequence: TGTGCCAGCAGCCCTTTAGGGGGGGGTGAGCAGTTCTTC. It encodes CASSPLGGGEQFF.